What follows are 20 T cell receptor beta chains derived from one specimen sequenced in a study of T cells expressing NK-cell markers (dated by TCRdb to 2018 to 2020). Library construction relied on 5' RACE. Reads for this sample came from an Illumina HiSeq 2000. The reads underwent TCRdb reprocessing, giving one record for each CDR3 protein sequence and no DNA. The table kept for this sample lists about 260,000 distinct CDR3 sequences. The ten largest clones capture around 4% of the sample. The sequencing input was blood T cells: a sorted CD56 or NKG2C T cell subset, CD4+ or CD8+ T cells, or bulk PBMC T cells (not recorded which). The receptors come from a woman aged 18 to 69 in good health.

The chain recombines TRBV6-1 with TRBJ2-3; TCRdb indicates TRBD1, and absent DNA this call remains unverified. Germline CDR1 MNHNS, CDR2 SASEGT. CDR3 size: 15 residues. The CDR3 here is CASGQRDRLTDTQYF.

This sequence joins TRBV28 and TRBJ2-3. This CDR3 spans 14 amino acids. Germline V gives CDR1 MDHEN, CDR2 SYDVKM. CDR3 loop: CASSFHAGTDTQYF.

This chain connects TRBV7-2 to TRBJ1-1. The CDR3 totals 15 residues. Germline V gene sequence: CDR1 SGHTA, CDR2 FQGNSA. CDR3 residues: CASSLSRAANTEAFF.

The chain has TRBV6-1 and TRBJ2-1; as DNA is missing, the TRBD2 call by TCRdb cannot be tested. The CDR3 has 14 residues. CDR1 is MNHNS and CDR2 is SASEGT in the germline V gene. The CDR3 loop is CASSRPGLAHEQFF.

The chain employs TRBV18 and TRBJ2-7; TCRdb indicates TRBD2, and absent DNA this call remains unverified. The CDR3 totals 14 residues. Germline CDR1 reads KGHSH; CDR2 reads LQKENI. CDR3 in amino acids: CASSEGLAGNEQYF.

V and J are TRBV7-2 and TRBJ2-5; lacking DNA, the TRBD1 call made by TCRdb goes unchecked. Germline lookup yields CDR1 SGHTA and CDR2 FQGNSA. The CDR3 runs 15 residues. CDR3 residues: CASSGGQSTQETQYF. Drawing the rest from reference TRBV7-2 and TRBJ2-5, the complete variable domain is GAGVSQSPSNKVTEKGKDVELRCDPISGHTALYWYRQSLGQGLEFLIYFQGNSAPDKSGLPSDRFSAERTGGSVSTLTIQRTQQEDSAVYLCASSGGQSTQETQYFGPGTRLLVL.

The CDR3 sequence is CASSPPRGNTEAFF. This chain connects TRBV18 to TRBJ1-1; TCRdb gives TRBD1 as the D gene, but with no DNA this cannot be confirmed. The CDR3 sequence is 14 residues long. Germline CDR1 reads KGHSH; CDR2 reads LQKENI. The full variable domain, its missing parts supplied by reference TRBV18 and TRBJ1-1, is NAGVMQNPRHLVRRRGQEARLRCSPMKGHSHVYWYRQLPEEGLKFMVYLQKENIIDESGMPKERFSAEFPKEGPSILRIQQVVRGDSAAYFCASSPPRGNTEAFFGQGTRLTVV.

The CDR3 region is CSASRQVEQPQHF. The V gene is TRBV20-1, the J gene TRBJ1-5. The length of the CDR3 is 13 residues. The germline V gene encodes CDR1 DFQATT and CDR2 SNEGSKA (reference sequence).

The chain joins TRBV10-3 to TRBJ1-2. Germline CDR1 ENHRY, CDR2 SYGVKD. CDR3 size: 12 residues. CDR3 residues: CAISDGRYGYTF.

The genes are TRBV3-1 and TRBJ1-3. Germline CDR1 is LGHDT and CDR2 is YNNKEL (reference sequence). CDR3 length: 13 amino acids. Here the CDR3 reads CASSKDYGNTIYF.

The J gene is TRBJ1-6, the V gene TRBV11-2; TCRdb's D gene call, TRBD1, goes unchecked for lack of DNA. Germline assignment: CDR1 SGHAT and CDR2 FQNNGV. The CDR3 is made up of 14 amino acids. The CDR3 sequence: CASSPPSYNSPLHF.

This chain connects TRBV11-2 to TRBJ2-1; the D call from TCRdb, TRBD1, cannot be confirmed without DNA. The CDR3 is 15 residues long. The germline gives CDR1 SGHAT, CDR2 FQNNGV. CDR3: CASSYGGTGLNEQFF.

The V and J genes are TRBV20-1 and TRBJ1-1; TCRdb outputs TRBD1, but without DNA this stays unchecked. This CDR3 comprises 12 residues. Germline assignment: CDR1 DFQATT and CDR2 SNEGSKA (reference sequence). The CDR3 here is CSVRSGDTEAFF.

The chain carries TRBV28 and TRBJ2-1. The CDR3 has 16 residues. Germline V gives CDR1 MDHEN, CDR2 SYDVKM. CDR3 sequence: CASSKRDGARNNEQFF.

This chain links TRBV20-1 with TRBJ1-2; the D call from TCRdb, TRBD1, cannot be confirmed without DNA. The V gene's germline CDR1 is DFQATT and CDR2 SNEGSKA (reference sequence). The CDR3 sequence is 12 residues long. CDR3 region: CSASIPGSGYTF.

The chain carries TRBV5-1 and TRBJ2-1; TCRdb's D gene call, TRBD2, goes unchecked for lack of DNA. Germline V gives CDR1 SGHRS, CDR2 YFSETQ. The length of the CDR3 is 15 residues. CDR3 sequence reads: CASSLGLAEYNEQFF.

The rearrangement links TRBV4-2 to TRBJ2-1; with no DNA, the TCRdb D assignment of TRBD2 cannot be verified. Germline CDR1 is LGHNA and CDR2 is YNFKEQ. The CDR3 consists of 18 residues. CDR3 loop: CASSRFESLREVGNEQFF.

CDR3 loop: CSARGTSGRGETQYF. The chain joins TRBV20-1 to TRBJ2-5; without DNA, the TCRdb call of TRBD2 cannot be checked. Germline CDR1 DFQATT, CDR2 SNEGSKA (reference sequence). The CDR3 extends over 15 amino acids.

V gene TRBV20-1 combines with J gene TRBJ1-2; there is no DNA to check the TCRdb D call of TRBD1. The CDR3 loop spans 13 amino acids. CDR1 and CDR2 from the germline V gene are DFQATT and SNEGSKA (reference sequence). This CDR3 is CSAPTGGDYGYTF.

The chain's CDR3 is CSARGPGTLTYNEQFF. This chain connects TRBV20-1 to TRBJ2-1; the TCRdb D gene call, TRBD1, has no DNA to confirm it. Looked up from germline, CDR1 is DFQATT and CDR2 is SNEGSKA (reference sequence). The CDR3 loop spans 16 amino acids.